This T cell receptor (beta chain) is drawn from a study of T-cell reconstitution after alpha-beta-depleted transplantation in children. Germline V gene lookup returns CDR1 DFQATT and CDR2 SNEGSKA (reference sequence). The trim removed 6 bases at V and 6 bases at J, leaving 6 bases unmatched. The CDR3 contains 13 residues. This clonotype showed up many times. Library preparation (for TCRbeta) was performed with unique molecular identifiers. TCRdb re-called the PCR reads through MiXCR, storing one row per CDR3 protein. The sample lists fewer than 120,000 distinct CDR3 sequences, approximately 10% occurring once.

The sequenced sample was PBMCs from the stem cell graft donor, obtained from the stem cell graft. The clonotype was recovered from a human donor who donated a stem cell graft to a child with acute lymphoblastic leukemia. The rearrangement uses TRBV20-1 and TRBJ2-1; 9 positions match TRBD1. CDR3: CSANRGRLNEQFF. In DNA, the CDR3 is TGCAGTGCCAACAGGGGGCGCCTCAATGAGCAGTTCTTC.